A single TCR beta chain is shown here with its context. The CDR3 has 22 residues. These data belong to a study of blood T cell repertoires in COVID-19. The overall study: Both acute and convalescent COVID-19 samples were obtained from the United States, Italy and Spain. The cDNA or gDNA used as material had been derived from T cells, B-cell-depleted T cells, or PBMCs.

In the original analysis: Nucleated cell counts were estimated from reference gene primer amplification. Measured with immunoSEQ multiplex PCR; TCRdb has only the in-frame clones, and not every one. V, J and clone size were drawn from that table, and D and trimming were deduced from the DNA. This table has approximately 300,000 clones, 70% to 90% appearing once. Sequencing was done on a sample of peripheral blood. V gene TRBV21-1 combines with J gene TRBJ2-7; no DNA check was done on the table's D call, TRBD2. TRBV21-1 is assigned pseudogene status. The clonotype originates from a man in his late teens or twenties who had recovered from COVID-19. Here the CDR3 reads CASSKTSLRGGQFHLSSYEQYF. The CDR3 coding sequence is TGTGCCAGCAGCAAAACTTCGCTAAGGGGGGGCCAATTCCATTTAAGCTCCTACGAGCAGTACTTC.